This T cell receptor beta chain is from a study of T cells after posttransplantation cyclophosphamide. Clones were read by immunoSEQ multiplex PCR, and TCRdb kept only the in-frame ones, dropping some. Among tens of thousands of clones listed, about 86% were seen once. The CDR3 sequence is 13 residues long. Per the germline V gene, CDR1 is GTSNPN and CDR2 is SVGIG (reference sequence). The V gene is TRBV30, the J gene TRBJ2-7; TRBD1 matches at 9 bases. The sequencing input was PBMCs. This TCR was recovered from a young man with a blood cancer, CMV-positive, and with a related stem cell donor. DNA for the CDR3: TGTGCTCTCCGATCCGGGACAGGGACCGAGCAGTACTTC. It yields the protein CALRSGTGTEQYF.